This T cell receptor beta chain was sequenced in a study of sequential checkpoint blockade in melanoma (dated by TCRdb to about 2019). Describing the broader study: Using 1:1 randomization, the trial assigned patients either to first-line nivolumab followed by ipilimumab (arm A) or to ipilimumab followed by nivolumab (arm B). Maintenance nivolumab came after each of the two trial sequences. DNA from 70 to 95 melanoma tumor samples collected before treatment underwent TCRbeta immunosequencing. About two dozen patients had matched tumor biopsies taken before treatment and at week 13, after single-agent nivolumab (arm A) or ipilimumab (arm B). Around 80% of the matched pre- and post-treatment tumor biopsy pairs came from the same lesion.

What the study reported, not specific to this receptor: Patients whose tumor T-cell fraction and clonality increased by week 13 were about 30 times more likely to achieve clinical benefit. Within-arm analyses of tumor T-cell fraction were limited by small sample sizes and reduced statistical power. Tumor T-cell fraction and clonality were correlated with PD-L1 staining and CD8+ T-cell counts, but not with mutational load. Larger, independent patient cohorts are needed to validate the response-prediction model that combines TCR metrics and mutation burden. In the nivolumab-first arm (arm A), an association was found between pretreatment tumor TIL clonality and response (P = .04).

The immunoSEQ Assay was used to immunosequence TCRbeta CDR3 regions from genomic DNA. Prior to high-throughput sequencing, genomic DNA was amplified by bias-controlled multiplex PCR. Turning to the authors' computational methods: To quantify the absolute abundance of each unique TCRbeta CDR3 region, the sequences were collapsed and filtered. Clonality, defined as 1 minus Pielou's evenness, was calculated using only productive rearrangements. Tumor T-cell fraction was calculated by normalizing TCRbeta template counts to usable DNA, which was estimated from several housekeeping genes. A previously published method was used to identify clones whose frequencies were significantly greater in on-treatment samples than in baseline samples. TCRdb stores this immuneACCESS table with in-frame sequences only. Part of the clones is absent; in the studies checked, under half of the shortfall reflects unresolved V genes, and no reason is known for the rest. From that table come the V and J calls and clone size; the DNA was used to work out D and trimming. This sample has 6,500 to 8,000 clones in its table, and 20% to 25% of those were observed once. Jointly, the top ten make up around 6.4% of the sample.

The treatment or condition label corresponds to: randomized to nivolumab then ipilimumab (arm A) or the reverse (arm B). Prior DNA-damaging chemotherapy had not been received by any trial patient. Samples came from patients with melanoma in CheckMate 064, a randomized, open-label phase II trial of sequential checkpoint blockade. Genomic DNA from formalin-fixed paraffin-embedded (FFPE) tissue samples was used for tumor TCR sequencing. There are 13 amino acids in the CDR3, from cysteine to phenylalanine inclusive. Only CDR3 DNA is held: 39 bases, read in frame from base 1. V is cut by 6 bases and J by 7 bases, and the space between the germline ends is 13 bases. Looking up the germline V gene yields CDR1 MNHGY and CDR2 SAAAGT. Comments on this clone: No antigen is known for it. Base quality data are lacking; no much larger clone is found one base away.

This TCR was sampled from a human donor with melanoma. The V gene is TRBV6-8 and the J gene is TRBJ2-1, with the D gene too uncertain to name. The input for sequencing was tumor tissue (inferred from file names), taken from a patient given nivolumab and ipilimumab in sequence. The base sequence is TGTGCCAGCAGCCCACTACAGAGGAATGAGCAGTTCTTC. Its product reads: CASSPLQRNEQFF.